A selection of T cell receptor beta chains follows, all from one sample in a study of blood T cell repertoires in COVID-19. Measured with immunoSEQ multiplex PCR; TCRdb has only the in-frame clones, and not every one. The table includes fewer than 30,000 clones, approximately 85% detected once. The source material was peripheral blood. All receptors derive from a human donor in a cohort sampled during active COVID-19. Each CDR3 is given with its conserved first and last residue. A D gene is named only where the DNA matches it firmly. Only part of the rows carry a size: once, few, many, or a class if the clone is expanded.

v_gene	abundance	j_gene	d_gene	CDR3nt	CDR3aa
TRBV28	-	TRBJ2-7	TRBD2	TGTGCCAGCAGTTTATGGGGGTGGACTAGTCGGGGGACTCGGGACGAGCAGTACTTC	CASSLWGWTSRGTRDEQYF
TRBV5-1	-	TRBJ1-6	TRBD1	TGCGCCAGCAGCTCCGACAGGGGCAATTCACCCCTCCACTTT	CASSSDRGNSPLHF
TRBV28	once	TRBJ1-4	TRBD1	TGTGCCAGCAGTTTATACGGACAGGGGGTAACTAATGAAAAACTGTTTTTT	CASSLYGQGVTNEKLFF
TRBV19	-	TRBJ2-2	TRBD1	TGTGCCAGTACTCCCCCAACGACAGGGGGCGACACCGGGGAGCTGTTTTTT	CASTPPTTGGDTGELFF
TRBV27	-	TRBJ2-7	-	TGTGCCAGCAGTTCGAGACAGCGATTTTTATACGAGCAGTACTTC	CASSSRQRFLYEQYF
TRBV19	-	TRBJ2-5	-	TGTGCCAGTAGCGGGGGACAAGAGACCCAGTACTTC	CASSGGQETQYF
TRBV28	once	TRBJ2-7	-	TGTGCCAGCAGTTTCGGCTACGAGCAGTACTTC	CASSFGYEQYF
TRBV6-1	-	TRBJ2-1	TRBD2	TGTGCCAGCAGTGATGGCCGGGGGGGCCCCTACAATGAGCAGTTCTTC	CASSDGRGGPYNEQFF
TRBV7-2	-	TRBJ1-6	TRBD1	TGTGCCAGCAGCTTAGGCGGACAGGGGCGATCACCCCTCCACTTT	CASSLGGQGRSPLHF
TRBV29-1	few	TRBJ1-3	TRBD1	TGCAGCGTTGGGGACAGGGAATCTGGAAACACCATATATTTT	CSVGDRESGNTIYF
TRBV15	once	TRBJ2-3	-	TGTGCCACCAGCAGAGAAGGACAGAGGGATACGCAGTATTTT	CATSREGQRDTQYF